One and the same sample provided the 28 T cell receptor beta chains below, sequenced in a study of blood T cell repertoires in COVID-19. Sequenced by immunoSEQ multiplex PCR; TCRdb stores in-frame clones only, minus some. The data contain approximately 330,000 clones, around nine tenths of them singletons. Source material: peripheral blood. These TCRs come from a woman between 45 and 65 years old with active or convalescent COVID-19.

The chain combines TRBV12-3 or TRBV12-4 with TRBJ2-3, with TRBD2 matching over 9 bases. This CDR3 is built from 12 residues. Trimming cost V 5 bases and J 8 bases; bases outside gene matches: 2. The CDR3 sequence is CASSSSGGTQYF. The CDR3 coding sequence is TGTGCCAGCAGTAGTAGCGGGGGTACGCAGTATTTT.

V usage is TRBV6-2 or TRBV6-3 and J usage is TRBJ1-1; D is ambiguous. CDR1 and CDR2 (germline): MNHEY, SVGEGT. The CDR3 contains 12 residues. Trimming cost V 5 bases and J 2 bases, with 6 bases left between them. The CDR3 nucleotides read TGTGCCAGCAGTCGCACAAACACTGAAGCTTTCTTT. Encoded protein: CASSRTNTEAFF.

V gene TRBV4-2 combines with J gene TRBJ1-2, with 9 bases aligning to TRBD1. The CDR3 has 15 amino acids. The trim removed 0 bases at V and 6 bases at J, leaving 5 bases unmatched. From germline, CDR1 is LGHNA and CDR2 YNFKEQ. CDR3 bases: TGTGCCAGCAGCCAAGACTGGACAGGGGCTGATGGCTACACCTTC. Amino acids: CASSQDWTGADGYTF.

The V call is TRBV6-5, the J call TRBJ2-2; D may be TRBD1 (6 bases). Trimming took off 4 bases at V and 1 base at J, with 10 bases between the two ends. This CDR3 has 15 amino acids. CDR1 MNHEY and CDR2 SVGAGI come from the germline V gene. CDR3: CASSSGQRNTGELFF. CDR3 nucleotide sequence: TGTGCCAGCAGTTCGGGACAAAGGAACACCGGGGAGCTGTTTTTT.

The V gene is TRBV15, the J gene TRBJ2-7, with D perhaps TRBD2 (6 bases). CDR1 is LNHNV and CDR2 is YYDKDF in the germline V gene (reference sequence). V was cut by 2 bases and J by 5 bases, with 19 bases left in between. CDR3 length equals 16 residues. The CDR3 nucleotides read TGTGCCACCAGCAGACTGAGGGCGGGAAGGTCTAACGAGCAGTACTTC. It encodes CATSRLRAGRSNEQYF.

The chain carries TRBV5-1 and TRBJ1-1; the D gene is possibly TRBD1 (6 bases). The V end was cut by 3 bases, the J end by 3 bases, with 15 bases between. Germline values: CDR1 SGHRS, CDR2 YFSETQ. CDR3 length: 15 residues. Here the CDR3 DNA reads TGCGCCAGCAGCTACACAGGGCCGTCGGACACTGAAGCTTTCTTT. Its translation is CASSYTGPSDTEAFF. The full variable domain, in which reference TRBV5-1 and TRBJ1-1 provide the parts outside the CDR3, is KAGVTQTPRYLIKTRGQQVTLSCSPISGHRSVSWYQQTPGQGLQFLFEYFSETQRNKGNFPGRFSGRQFSNSRSEMNVSTLELGDSALYLCASSYTGPSDTEAFFGQGTRLTVV.

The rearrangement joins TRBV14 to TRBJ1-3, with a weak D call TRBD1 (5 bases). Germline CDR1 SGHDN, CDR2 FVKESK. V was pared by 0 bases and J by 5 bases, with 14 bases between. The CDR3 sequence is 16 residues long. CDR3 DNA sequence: TGTGCCAGCAGCCAAGAGACACCAGGGTGGCGAAACACCATATATTTT. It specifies CASSQETPGWRNTIYF.

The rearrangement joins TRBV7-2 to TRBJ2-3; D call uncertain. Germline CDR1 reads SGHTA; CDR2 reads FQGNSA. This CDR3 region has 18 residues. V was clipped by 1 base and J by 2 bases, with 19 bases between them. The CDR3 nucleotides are TGTGCCAGCAGCTTAGAACCACAACGGAGTCGTCCCACAGATACGCAGTATTTT. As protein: CASSLEPQRSRPTDTQYF.

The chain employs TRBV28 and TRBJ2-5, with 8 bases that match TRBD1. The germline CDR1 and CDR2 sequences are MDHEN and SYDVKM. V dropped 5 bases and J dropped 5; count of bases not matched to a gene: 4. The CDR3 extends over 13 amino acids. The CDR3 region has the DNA TGTGCCAGCAGTGACAGGGGATCGGAGACCCAGTACTTC. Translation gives CASSDRGSETQYF.

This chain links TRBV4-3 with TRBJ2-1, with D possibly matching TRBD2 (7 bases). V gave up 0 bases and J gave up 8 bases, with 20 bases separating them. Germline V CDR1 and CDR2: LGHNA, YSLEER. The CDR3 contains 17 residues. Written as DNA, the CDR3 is TGCGCCAGCAGCCAAGATGGGGGGGCAGGGGTACTCGATGAGCAGTTCTTC. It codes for CASSQDGGAGVLDEQFF.

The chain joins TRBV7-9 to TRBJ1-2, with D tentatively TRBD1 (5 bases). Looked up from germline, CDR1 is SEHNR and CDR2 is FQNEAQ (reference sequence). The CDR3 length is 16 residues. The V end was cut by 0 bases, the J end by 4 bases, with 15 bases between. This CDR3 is CASSLALVGGGYGYTF. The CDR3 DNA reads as TGTGCCAGCAGCTTAGCCCTCGTGGGGGGTGGCTATGGCTACACCTTC.

The CDR3 sequence is CASSPRPPGMDYGYTF. The CDR3, as DNA: TGTGCCAGCAGCCCACGTCCTCCGGGGATGGACTATGGCTACACCTTC. The chain employs TRBV7-2 and TRBJ1-2; D call uncertain. Germline CDR1 and CDR2: SGHTA and FQGNSA. The germline V and J ends were trimmed by 5 bases and 3 bases, with 19 bases remaining between them. The CDR3 is 16 amino acids. The full variable domain, completed using reference TRBV7-2 and TRBJ1-2, is GAGVSQSPSNKVTEKGKDVELRCDPISGHTALYWYRQSLGQGLEFLIYFQGNSAPDKSGLPSDRFSAERTGGSVSTLTIQRTQQEDSAVYLCASSPRPPGMDYGYTFGSGTRLTVV.

CDR3 protein: CASIDTGESQPQHF. In DNA form, the CDR3 reads TGTGCCAGTATTGACACAGGGGAGAGTCAGCCCCAGCATTTT. The V call is TRBV19, the J call TRBJ1-5; TRBD1 matches 7 bases. The CDR3 has 14 amino acids. Germline V CDR1 and CDR2: LNHDA, SQIVND (reference sequence). The ends lost 7 bases at V and 6 bases at J; junction bases unmatched: 9.

The CDR3 sequence is CASSAGTGGASYEQYF. The CDR3 nucleotides are TGTGCCAGCAGCGCAGGGACAGGGGGGGCGTCCTACGAGCAGTACTTC. V is TRBV5-5 and J is TRBJ2-7; 11 bases map to TRBD1. The germline gives CDR1 SGHKS, CDR2 YYEKEE (reference sequence). After removal of 4 bases from V and 1 base from J, the junction contained 7 bases not matched to a gene. The CDR3 has 16 residues.

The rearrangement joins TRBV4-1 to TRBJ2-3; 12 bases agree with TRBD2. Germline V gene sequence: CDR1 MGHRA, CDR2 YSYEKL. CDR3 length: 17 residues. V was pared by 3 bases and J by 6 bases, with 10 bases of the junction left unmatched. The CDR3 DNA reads TGCGCCAGCAGCCATCCGGGACTAGCGGGTCCCCGGGATACGCAGTATTTT. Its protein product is CASSHPGLAGPRDTQYF.

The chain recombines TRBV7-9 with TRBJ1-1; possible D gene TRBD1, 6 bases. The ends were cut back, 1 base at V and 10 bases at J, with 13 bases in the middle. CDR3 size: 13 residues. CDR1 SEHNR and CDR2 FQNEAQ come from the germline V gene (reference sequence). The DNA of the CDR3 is TGTGCCAGCAGCTTAGAGGCTGGGACAAGAGCTTTCTTT. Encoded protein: CASSLEAGTRAFF.

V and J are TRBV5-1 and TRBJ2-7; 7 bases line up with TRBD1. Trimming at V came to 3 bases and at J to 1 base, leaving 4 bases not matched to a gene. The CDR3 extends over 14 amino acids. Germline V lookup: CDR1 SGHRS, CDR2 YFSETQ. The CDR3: CASSSGTVSYEQYF. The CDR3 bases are TGCGCCAGCAGCTCAGGGACAGTTTCCTACGAGCAGTACTTC. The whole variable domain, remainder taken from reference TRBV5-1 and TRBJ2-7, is KAGVTQTPRYLIKTRGQQVTLSCSPISGHRSVSWYQQTPGQGLQFLFEYFSETQRNKGNFPGRFSGRQFSNSRSEMNVSTLELGDSALYLCASSSGTVSYEQYFGPGTRLTVT.

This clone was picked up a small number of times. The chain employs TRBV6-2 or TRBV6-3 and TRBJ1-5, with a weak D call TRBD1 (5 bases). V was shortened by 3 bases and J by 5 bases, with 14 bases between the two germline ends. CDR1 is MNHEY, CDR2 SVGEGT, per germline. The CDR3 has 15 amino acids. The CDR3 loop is CASSYLGAPYQPQHF. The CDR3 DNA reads TGTGCCAGCAGTTATCTTGGGGCACCGTATCAGCCCCAGCATTTT.

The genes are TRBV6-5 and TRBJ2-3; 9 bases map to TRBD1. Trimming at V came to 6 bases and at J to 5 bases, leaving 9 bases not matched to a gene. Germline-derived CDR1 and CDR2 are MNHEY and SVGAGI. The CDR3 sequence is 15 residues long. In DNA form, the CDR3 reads TGTGCCAGCAGCCAAGGGACAGGGAGGGAAGATACGCAGTATTTT. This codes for CASSQGTGREDTQYF.

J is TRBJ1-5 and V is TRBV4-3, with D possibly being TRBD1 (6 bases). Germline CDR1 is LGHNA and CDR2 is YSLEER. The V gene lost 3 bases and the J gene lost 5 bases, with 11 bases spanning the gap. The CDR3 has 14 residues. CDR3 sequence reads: CASSQIQGDQPQHF. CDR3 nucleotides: TGCGCCAGCAGCCAGATACAGGGAGATCAGCCCCAGCATTTT.

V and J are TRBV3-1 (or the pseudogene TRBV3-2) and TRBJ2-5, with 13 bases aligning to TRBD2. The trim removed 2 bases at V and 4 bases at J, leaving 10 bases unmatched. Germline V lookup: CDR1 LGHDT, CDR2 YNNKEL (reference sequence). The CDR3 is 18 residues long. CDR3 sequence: CASSQSKGTSGAGETQYF. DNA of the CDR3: TGTGCCAGCAGCCAATCGAAGGGGACTAGCGGGGCTGGAGAGACCCAGTACTTC.

The CDR3 DNA sequence: TGTGCCAGCAGCTCCCGAAACCAGGGGGATAGCAATCAGCCCCAGCATTTT. It yields the protein CASSSRNQGDSNQPQHF. This chain uses TRBV13 with TRBJ1-5; TRBD1 matches 7 bases. This CDR3 is built from 17 residues. V lost 4 bases, J lost 0 bases, and 9 bases stayed unmatched. Looked up from germline, CDR1 is PRHDT and CDR2 is FYEKMQ (reference sequence).

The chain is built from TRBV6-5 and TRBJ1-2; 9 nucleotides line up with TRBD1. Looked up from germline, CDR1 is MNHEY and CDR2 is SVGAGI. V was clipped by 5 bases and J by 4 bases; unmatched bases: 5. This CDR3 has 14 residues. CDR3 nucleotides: TGTGCCAGCAGTACCGGGACAGGGACCTATGGCTACACCTTC. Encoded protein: CASSTGTGTYGYTF.

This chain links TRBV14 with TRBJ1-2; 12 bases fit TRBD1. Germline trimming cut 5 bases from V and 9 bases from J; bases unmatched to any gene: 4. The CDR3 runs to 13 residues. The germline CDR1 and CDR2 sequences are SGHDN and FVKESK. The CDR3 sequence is CASSLGQGASYTF. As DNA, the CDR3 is TGTGCCAGCAGCTTGGGACAGGGGGCCAGCTACACCTTC.

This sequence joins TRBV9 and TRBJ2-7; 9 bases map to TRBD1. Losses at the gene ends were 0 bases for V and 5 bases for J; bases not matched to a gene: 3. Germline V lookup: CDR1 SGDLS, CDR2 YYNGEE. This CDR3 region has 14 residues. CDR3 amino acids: CASSVEQGANEQYF. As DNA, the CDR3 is TGTGCCAGCAGCGTAGAACAGGGGGCAAACGAGCAGTACTTC. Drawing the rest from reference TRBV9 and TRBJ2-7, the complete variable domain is DSGVTQTPKHLITATGQRVTLRCSPRSGDLSVYWYQQSLDQGLQFLIQYYNGEERAKGNILERFSAQQFPDLHSELNLSSLELGDSALYFCASSVEQGANEQYFGPGTRLTVT.

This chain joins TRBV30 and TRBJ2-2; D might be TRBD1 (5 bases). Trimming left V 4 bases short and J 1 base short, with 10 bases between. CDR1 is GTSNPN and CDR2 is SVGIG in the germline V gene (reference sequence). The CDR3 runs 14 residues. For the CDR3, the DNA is TGTGCCTGGAAACGGCAGGGGAACACCGGGGAGCTGTTTTTT. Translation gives CAWKRQGNTGELFF.

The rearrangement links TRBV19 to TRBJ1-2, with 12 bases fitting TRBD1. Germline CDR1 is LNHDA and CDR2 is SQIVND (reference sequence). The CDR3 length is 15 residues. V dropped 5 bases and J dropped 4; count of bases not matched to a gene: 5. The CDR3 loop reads CASSGGQGAVYGYTF. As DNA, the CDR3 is TGTGCCAGTAGTGGGGGACAGGGGGCTGTCTATGGCTACACCTTC.

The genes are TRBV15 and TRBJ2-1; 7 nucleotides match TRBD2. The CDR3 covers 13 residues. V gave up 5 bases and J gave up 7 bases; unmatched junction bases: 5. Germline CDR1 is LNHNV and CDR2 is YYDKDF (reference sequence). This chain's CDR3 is CATSPLGGNEQFF. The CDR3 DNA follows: TGTGCCACCAGCCCTTTGGGGGGGAATGAGCAGTTCTTC.